The rows below give T cell receptor beta chains drawn from one sample of a study of Graves' ophthalmopathy and Graves' hyperthyroidism. MiXCR, applied by TCRdb to the multiplex PCR reads, yields one record per CDR3 protein. The sample yields about 740,000 distinct CDR3 sequences, around 40% seen once. Input material: peripheral blood. Every receptor here comes from an adult man with Graves' ophthalmopathy. Both conserved end residues are part of each CDR3.

TRBJ1-6	TRBV25-1	CASTLPGGHSPLHF
TRBJ2-5	TRBV29-1	CSLVTETQYF
TRBJ2-7	TRBV29-1	CSVEEAGEGDEQYF
TRBJ1-1	TRBV2	CASSRTTGGTEAFF
TRBJ2-7	TRBV7-9	CATQDPANEQYF
TRBJ2-5	TRBV9	CASSGGAAQETQYF
TRBJ2-7	TRBV11-2	CASTTRASTHEQYF
TRBJ2-2	TRBV20-1	CSAPGNTGELFF
TRBJ1-1	TRBV29-1	CSAADGEAFF
TRBJ1-6	TRBV6-6	CASSEITGANSPLHF
TRBJ2-5	TRBV10-2	CASSDAGAGETQYF
TRBJ1-2	TRBV12-3/TRBV12-4	CASSLSNRANYGYTF
TRBJ1-2	TRBV5-1	CASSEGTSYGYTF
TRBJ2-5	TRBV7-6	CASSSPSEQETQYF
TRBJ1-3	TRBV29-1	CSAGTASSGNTIYF
TRBJ1-4	TRBV5-4	CASSTGTGVEKLFF
TRBJ2-3	TRBV29-1	CSVGLSTDTQYF
TRBJ2-7	TRBV10-3	CAISESMGPAYEQYF
TRBJ2-5	TRBV2	CASRLQGETQYF
TRBJ1-2	TRBV29-1	CSQDYAGANYGYTF